This T cell receptor (beta chain) is from a study of cytomegalovirus exposure and HLA in healthy donors. This CDR3 has 16 amino acids. J was trimmed by 3 bases and V by 1 base; bases with no gene match: 4. Germline CDR1 LNHDA, CDR2 SQIVND (reference sequence). This PCR relied on a set of 60 Vbeta primers and 13 Jbeta primers. Sequencing was performed with immunoSEQ multiplex PCR; in TCRdb, only in-frame clones are kept and a portion is missing. This repertoire shows about 130,000 clones, roughly 81% found once; its top ten account for about 1%. General observations from the study: HLA alleles were associated with 18,000 or so TCR beta sequences in a later analysis at 0.05 false discovery rate. Likely technical artifact: a cluster of highly shared sequence variants. In a later analysis, common viral pathogens appeared linked to several of the most significant clusters. It was confirmed in vitro that a few of the CMV-associated chains were specific for CMV antigens.

There are a few counts of this clone. Its target is not known. This chain joins TRBV19 and TRBJ2-2; 8 nucleotides line up with TRBD1. The receptor was derived from a woman under 40 in good health and CMV-seronegative. Sequenced: PBMCs. CDR3 nucleotide sequence: TGTGCCAGTAGTATAGGGACAGGGACTTACACCGGGGAGCTGTTTTTT. Translation: CASSIGTGTYTGELFF.